This T cell receptor (beta chain) stems from a study of T-cell reconstitution after alpha-beta-depleted transplantation in children. This clonotype appeared a few times. Germline V gene lookup returns CDR1 SQVTM and CDR2 ANQGSEA. This CDR3 has 13 residues. V gave up 7 bases and J gave up 0 bases, with 12 bases separating them. Unique molecular identifiers tagged the TCRbeta library. TCRdb reanalysed the PCR reads using MiXCR and keeps one entry per CDR3 protein. This sample has a few hundred thousand distinct CDR3 sequences; under 15% occur once, and the top ten carry under 7%. The sample consisted of PBMCs from the stem cell graft donor, taken from the stem cell graft. This receptor was obtained from a human donor who donated a stem cell graft to a child with combined immunodeficiency. The rearrangement uses TRBV29-1 and TRBJ2-5; D is unresolved. As DNA, the CDR3 is TGCAGCGCTAAGCAGACAAACCAAGAGACCCAGTACTTC. Translating it yields CSAKQTNQETQYF. Full variable domain (remainder filled in from reference TRBV29-1 and TRBJ2-5): SAVISQKPSRDICQRGTSLTIQCQVDSQVTMMFWYRQQPGQSLTLIATANQGSEATYESGFVIDKFPISRPNLTFSTLTVSNMSPEDSSIYLCSAKQTNQETQYFGPGTRLLVL.